This TCR beta chain was sequenced for a study of T cells in Graves' hyperthyroidism and ophthalmopathy. Amplification of TCR beta CDR3 regions was performed using RNA transcripts as template. First-round RT-PCR targeting the TCR CDR3 was performed with the HTBI primer set. TCRdb recomputed calls from the multiplex PCR reads with MiXCR, one row per CDR3 protein. This sample has about 740,000 distinct CDR3 sequences; 11% to 15% occur once, and the top ten carry 10%. Germline-derived CDR1 and CDR2 are SEHNR and FQNEAQ (reference sequence). Trimming left V 5 bases short and J 10 bases short, with 15 bases between. The CDR3 length is 13 residues.

V gene TRBV7-9 combines with J gene TRBJ2-1, with D perhaps assigned TRBD1 or TRBD2 (5 bases each). Sequencing was performed on blood. The receptor's source is a woman between 18 and 30 years old with Graves' hyperthyroidism. CDR3 nucleotides: TGTGCCAGCAGCCCACCTCAGGGACCCGAGCAGTTCTTC. Its protein is CASSPPQGPEQFF.